Given below is one T cell receptor (beta chain) in context. The method was immunoSEQ multiplex PCR; TCRdb's version includes in-frame clones alone and lacks a portion of them. The sample includes 130,000 to 150,000 clones, 88% of them seen just once. The data stem from a study of blood T cell repertoires in COVID-19. Study in general: Sources were T cells, B-cell-depleted T cells, or PBMCs; the material itself was cDNA or gDNA.

V lost 0 bases and J lost 5, with 13 bases in between. The length of the CDR3 is 15 residues. CDR1 and CDR2 (germline): LGHDT, YNNKEL (reference sequence). The receptor comes from a man aged 65 to 79 with acute or convalescent COVID-19. The J gene is TRBJ2-5, the V gene TRBV3-1 (or the pseudogene TRBV3-2); D may be TRBD1 (5 bases). The sequencing input was peripheral blood. This CDR3 is CASSQDRGNWETQYF. The CDR3 DNA follows: TGTGCCAGCAGCCAAGATAGGGGTAACTGGGAGACCCAGTACTTC.